This TCR beta chain was identified in a study of beta chain features in type 1 diabetes. Study-wide points: TCRB CDR3s from Type 1 diabetes patients were moderately but significantly shorter in all four CD4+ subsets.

J gave up 2 bases and V 4 bases, and 5 bases lay outside the gene matches. This CDR3 has 15 residues. In germline, CDR1 is SNHLY, CDR2 FYNNEI. Expressed TCRB transcripts were sequenced because the isolated RNA had all been reverse transcribed beforehand. The average output of naive, central memory and regulatory T cell samples was approximately 3.7 million reads. Clones were read by immunoSEQ multiplex PCR, and TCRdb kept only the in-frame ones, dropping some. The table lists hundreds of thousands of clones, over 12% of them singletons. This clone has only a few counts. Antigen specificity is unknown. The sequenced sample consisted of naive CD4+ T cells from blood. The sequence was obtained from a man younger than 35 with type 1 diabetes. V and J are TRBV2 and TRBJ2-3; 8 nucleotides align to TRBD1. The CDR3 nucleotides are TGTGCCAGCAGTGGACAGGGGCCAAACACAGATACGCAGTATTTT. This gives the protein CASSGQGPNTDTQYF.